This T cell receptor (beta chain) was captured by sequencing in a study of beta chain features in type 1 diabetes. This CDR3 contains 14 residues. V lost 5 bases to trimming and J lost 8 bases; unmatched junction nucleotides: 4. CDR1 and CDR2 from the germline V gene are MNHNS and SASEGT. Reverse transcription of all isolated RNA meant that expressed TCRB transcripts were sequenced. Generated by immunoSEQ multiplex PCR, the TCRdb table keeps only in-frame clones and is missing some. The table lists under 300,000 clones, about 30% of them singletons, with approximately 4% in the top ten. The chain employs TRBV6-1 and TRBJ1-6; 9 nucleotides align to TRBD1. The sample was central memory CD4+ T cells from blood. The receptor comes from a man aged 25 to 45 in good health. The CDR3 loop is CASSPRQGDSPLHF. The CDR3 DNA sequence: TGTGCCAGCAGTCCTCGACAGGGGGATTCACCCCTCCACTTT.